Each of the 31 T cell receptor beta chains below was sequenced from the same sample in a study of T cells in Graves' hyperthyroidism and ophthalmopathy. TCR beta CDR3 sequences were amplified from RNA transcripts. When the TCR CDR3 underwent first-round RT-PCR, the HTBI primer set was used. TCRdb re-called the multiplex PCR reads through MiXCR, storing one row per CDR3 protein. Of roughly 380,000 distinct CDR3 sequences in the sample, 13% were seen once. Source material: blood. The receptors here all came from a man aged 25 to 40 with Graves' hyperthyroidism that later progressed to Graves' ophthalmopathy.

This clonotype was picked up many times. The chain uses TRBV7-9 and TRBJ2-7; D possibly uses TRBD1 or TRBD2 (5 bases each). V dropped 5 bases and J dropped 2 bases, with 10 bases sitting between them. This CDR3 is built from 13 residues. Germline V CDR1 and CDR2: SEHNR, FQNEAQ (reference sequence). The CDR3 bases are TGTGCCAGCAGCCCCCGGGGACCCTACGAGCAGTACTTC. It codes for CASSPRGPYEQYF.

The V call is TRBV11-2, the J call TRBJ2-2, with 9 bases matching TRBD1. V lost 5 bases to trimming and J lost 11 bases; unmatched junction nucleotides: 6. The CDR3 is 13 residues long. Per germline, CDR1 SGHAT and CDR2 FQNNGV. The CDR3, as DNA: TGTGCCAGCAGCATCTCAACAGGGGGCGAGCTGTTTTTT. Its protein product is CASSISTGGELFF.

This clonotype was seen ten or more times. The rearrangement links TRBV30 to TRBJ1-1, with D uncertain. This CDR3 spans 11 amino acids. Germline V gene sequence: CDR1 GTSNPN, CDR2 SVGIG (reference sequence). V shed 5 bases and J shed 2 bases, with 6 bases lying between them. CDR3 protein: CAWLYNTEAFF. The CDR3 DNA reads as TGTGCCTGGCTTTATAACACTGAAGCTTTCTTT.

This sequence joins TRBV9 and TRBJ2-1, with 8 positions matching TRBD2. Germline V gene sequence: CDR1 SGDLS, CDR2 YYNGEE. V shed 1 base and J 3 bases; nucleotides not matched to a gene: 3. The CDR3 totals 15 residues. CDR3 in amino acids: CASSVSRGGYNEQFF. The CDR3 nucleotides read TGTGCCAGCAGCGTAAGTCGGGGGGGCTACAATGAGCAGTTCTTC. The full variable domain, in which reference TRBV9 and TRBJ2-1 provide the parts outside the CDR3, is DSGVTQTPKHLITATGQRVTLRCSPRSGDLSVYWYQQSLDQGLQFLIQYYNGEERAKGNILERFSAQQFPDLHSELNLSSLELGDSALYFCASSVSRGGYNEQFFGPGTRLTVL.

This clonotype occurred a few times. The V gene is TRBV11-2, the J gene TRBJ1-6; D ambiguous. The V end was cut by 10 bases, the J end by 3 bases, with 10 bases between. Germline V gives CDR1 SGHAT, CDR2 FQNNGV. CDR3 length: 13 amino acids. CDR3 coding DNA: TGTGCCACCTCCCTGGGCTATAATTCACCCCTCCACTTT. It yields the protein CATSLGYNSPLHF.

This clonotype has ten or more counts. The chain is built from TRBV27 and TRBJ2-5; D is possibly TRBD1 or TRBD2 (5 bases each). The CDR3 sequence is 15 residues long. CDR1 and CDR2 (germline): MNHEY, SMNVEV (reference sequence). Trimming removed 5 bases at V and 5 bases at J, with 18 bases between. CDR3 amino acids: CASSQPGQWGETQYF. The CDR3 DNA follows: TGTGCCAGCAGTCAGCCGGGGCAGTGGGGGGAGACCCAGTACTTC.

V and J are TRBV7-7 and TRBJ2-5; no reliable D call. V was cut by 2 bases and J by 0 bases, with 10 bases left in between. Germline loops: CDR1 SSHAT, CDR2 FNYEAQ (reference sequence). The CDR3 sequence is 15 residues long. CDR3 amino acids: CASSLSTVYQETQYF. DNA of the CDR3: TGTGCCAGCAGCTTAAGCACAGTGTACCAAGAGACCCAGTACTTC.

The rearrangement links TRBV6-1 to TRBJ1-1; D gene uncertain. In germline, CDR1 is MNHNS, CDR2 SASEGT. V was shortened by 5 bases and J by 1 base, with 17 bases between the two germline ends. This CDR3 region has 16 residues. This chain's CDR3 is CASSPHYGRTNTEAFF. The CDR3 DNA follows: TGTGCCAGCAGTCCCCATTACGGACGGACGAACACTGAAGCTTTCTTT.

This chain connects TRBV12-3 or TRBV12-4 to TRBJ1-2, with 7 nucleotides matching TRBD1. After removal of 5 bases from V and 4 bases from J, the junction contained 13 bases not matched to a gene. This CDR3 has 16 amino acids. The chain's CDR3 is CASSGMTGSPSYGYTF. CDR3 DNA sequence: TGTGCCAGCAGTGGTATGACAGGGTCTCCGTCCTATGGCTACACCTTC.

Turning to this clonotype: This may be a read error: a much more frequent sequence differs by one nucleotide. This rearrangement joins TRBV5-5 to TRBJ2-2; 7 bases fit TRBD1. Looked up from germline, CDR1 is SGHKS and CDR2 is YYEKEE (reference sequence). The CDR3 consists of 17 residues. V was clipped by 7 bases and J by 3 bases; unmatched bases: 15. The CDR3 region is CASGSRVRTGYTGELFF. The CDR3 coding sequence is TGTGCCAGCGGCTCCCGGGTCCGGACAGGATACACCGGGGAGCTGTTTTTT.

The rearrangement uses TRBV3-1 and TRBJ1-3; 11 bases match TRBD1. Germline-derived CDR1 and CDR2 are LGHDT and YNNKEL (reference sequence). The CDR3 length is 15 residues. Trimming at V came to 3 bases and at J to 7 bases, leaving 5 bases not matched to a gene. The CDR3: CASSQRDRGFNTIYF. Written as DNA, the CDR3 is TGTGCCAGCAGCCAGAGGGACAGGGGGTTTAACACCATATATTTT.

This clonotype was seen only a few times. The chain recombines TRBV7-9 with TRBJ2-7, with 9 bases fitting TRBD1. With V trimmed by 7 bases and J by 3 bases, 10 bases remained unmatched. This CDR3 spans 15 amino acids. Germline V gene lookup returns CDR1 SEHNR and CDR2 FQNEAQ (reference sequence). The CDR3 sequence is CASNPQGAPFYEQYF. The CDR3 DNA reads as TGTGCCAGCAACCCACAGGGGGCTCCCTTCTACGAGCAGTACTTC.

At least ten counts were recorded for this clonotype. The chain has TRBV3-1 and TRBJ1-6, with a weak D call TRBD1 (5 bases). This CDR3 has 14 amino acids. Germline values: CDR1 LGHDT, CDR2 YNNKEL (reference sequence). The germline V and J ends were trimmed by 2 bases and 9 bases, with 11 bases remaining between them. The CDR3 region has the DNA TGTGCCAGCAGCCAACGTGGGGGGTTTTCACCCCTCCACTTT. This gives the protein CASSQRGGFSPLHF.

The table lists this clonotype with a few counts. The V gene is TRBV5-5, the J gene TRBJ2-3; D remains ambiguous. This CDR3 is 13 amino acids long. V lost 4 bases, J lost 7 bases, and 13 bases lay in between. Germline values: CDR1 SGHKS, CDR2 YYEKEE (reference sequence). The CDR3 protein is CASSPEPSYTQYF. The CDR3 DNA reads as TGTGCCAGCAGCCCTGAGCCCTCATATACGCAGTATTTT.

This clonotype has a count of ten or more. The chain uses TRBV12-3 or TRBV12-4 and TRBJ2-2, with 15 bases that match TRBD2. The ends lost 5 bases at V and 0 bases at J; junction bases unmatched: 10. This CDR3 is built from 20 residues. The CDR3 region is CASSPRSGLAGGSNTGELFF. DNA for the CDR3: TGTGCCAGCAGTCCCAGATCGGGACTAGCGGGGGGTTCGAACACCGGGGAGCTGTTTTTT.

This clonotype has at least ten counts. The rearrangement links TRBV12-3 or TRBV12-4 to TRBJ2-5, with 10 bases matching TRBD1. This CDR3 has 15 amino acids. V lost 3 bases, J lost 5 bases, and 6 bases stayed unmatched. As DNA, the CDR3 is TGTGCCAGCAGTTTGATGACAGGGGGCTATGAGACCCAGTACTTC. Residues: CASSLMTGGYETQYF.

The chain joins TRBV20-1 to TRBJ2-5; 11 bases align to TRBD1. The V and J ends lost 6 bases and 7 bases, in that order; junction bases with no gene match: 10. CDR1 DFQATT and CDR2 SNEGSKA come from the germline V gene (reference sequence). The CDR3 covers 14 residues. This CDR3 reads CSARRTGGAGTQYF. The CDR3 DNA sequence: TGCAGTGCACGTCGGACAGGGGGCGCGGGGACCCAGTACTTC.

Ten or more counts support this clonotype. The CDR3 sequence: CATSVQPNTGELFF. CDR3 nucleotides: TGTGCCACCAGTGTACAGCCTAACACCGGGGAGCTGTTTTTT. The rearrangement links TRBV24-1 to TRBJ2-2, with D unclear. The length of the CDR3 is 14 residues. V shed 5 bases and J shed 2 bases, with 8 bases lying between them. Germline V gene lookup returns CDR1 KGHDR and CDR2 SFDVKD.

This clonotype was observed a few times. The V gene is TRBV6-1, the J gene TRBJ2-6, with D perhaps being TRBD1 or TRBD2 (5 bases each). Germline V gene data show CDR1 as MNHNS and CDR2 as SASEGT. With 5 bases removed from V and 0 bases from J, the gap between germline ends came to 14 bases. There are 17 residues in the CDR3. The DNA for the CDR3 is TGTGCCAGCAGTTCGCCCGGGACGAACTCTGGGGCCAACGTCCTGACTTTC. Its translation: CASSSPGTNSGANVLTF.

The chain couples TRBV5-1 to TRBJ1-1, with D possibly being TRBD1 (6 bases). Between the trimmed V and J ends, which lost 4 bases and 5 bases, there was a span of 18 bases. Germline values: CDR1 SGHRS, CDR2 YFSETQ. There are 15 residues in the CDR3. CDR3 nucleotide sequence: TGCGCCAGCAGCCGAATGTCCCGGGGGCAAACTGAAGCTTTCTTT. Amino acid sequence: CASSRMSRGQTEAFF.

This clonotype came up many times. V gene TRBV20-1 combines with J gene TRBJ2-3; 7 bases are a match to TRBD2. CDR3 length: 15 residues. V was pared by 5 bases and J by 0 bases, with 8 bases of the junction left unmatched. CDR1 DFQATT and CDR2 SNEGSKA come from the germline V gene (reference sequence). CDR3 bases: TGCAGTGCTCCCCCAAGGCGGGAGAGCACAGATACGCAGTATTTT. Translated, it gives CSAPPRRESTDTQYF.

This clonotype was observed many times. This chain joins TRBV7-9 and TRBJ1-6, with D possibly being TRBD1 (5 bases). The CDR3 is made up of 13 amino acids. V lost 0 bases and J 8 bases, leaving 5 bases between the germline ends. Germline loops: CDR1 SEHNR, CDR2 FQNEAQ (reference sequence). The CDR3 DNA is TGTGCCAGCAGCTTAGCGGGGGATTCACCCCTCCACTTT. It translates to CASSLAGDSPLHF.

There are many counts of this clonotype. The chain employs TRBV6-5 and TRBJ2-4; 8 bases align to TRBD2. The CDR3 is 17 amino acids. Germline CDR1 is MNHEY and CDR2 is SVGAGI. V was clipped by 0 bases and J by 8 bases; unmatched bases: 12. This CDR3 reads CASSYSKAGAYRDIQYF. DNA for the CDR3: TGTGCCAGCAGTTACTCGAAAGCGGGGGCCTACCGAGACATTCAGTACTTC.

This clonotype was recorded many times. The chain combines TRBV20-1 with TRBJ1-5; 8 bases are shared with TRBD1. Germline CDR1 DFQATT, CDR2 SNEGSKA (reference sequence). The CDR3 consists of 15 residues. The V and J ends lost 2 bases and 4 bases, in that order; junction bases with no gene match: 7. The CDR3 DNA sequence: TGCAGTGCTAGAAGTTCCGACAGGGGAAATCAGCCCCAGCATTTT. It encodes CSARSSDRGNQPQHF.

This clonotype turned up a few times. The chain combines TRBV6-5 with TRBJ2-1, with 13 bases identical to TRBD2. CDR3 length: 18 residues. V shed 2 bases, J shed 0 bases, and the junction held 4 bases outside the gene matches. Germline V gene sequence: CDR1 MNHEY, CDR2 SVGAGI. As DNA, the CDR3 is TGTGCCAGCAGTTACCCAACTAGCGGGGGGGCCTCCTACAATGAGCAGTTCTTC. Residues: CASSYPTSGGASYNEQFF.

V and J are TRBV6-2 or TRBV6-3 and TRBJ2-7; 10 bases map to TRBD1. The CDR3 loop spans 12 amino acids. V lost 6 bases and J lost 5; bases outside the gene matches: 1. Germline CDR1 MNHEY, CDR2 SVGEGT. CDR3 coding DNA: TGTGCCAGCAGGACAGGGGGCCACGAGCAGTACTTC. It codes for CASRTGGHEQYF.

This clonotype was seen a handful of times. The chain links TRBV30 to TRBJ2-7; D may be TRBD1 or TRBD2 (5 bases each). With 1 base removed from V and 5 bases from J, the gap between germline ends came to 15 bases. Per the germline V gene, CDR1 is GTSNPN and CDR2 is SVGIG (reference sequence). This CDR3 comprises 14 residues. DNA of the CDR3: TGTGCCTGGAGTGACCTCGGGGCGGCGGACGAGCAGTACTTC. Residues: CAWSDLGAADEQYF.

This chain uses TRBV5-4 with TRBJ2-5; D gene ambiguous. CDR3 size: 14 residues. Germline lookup yields CDR1 SGHNT and CDR2 YYREEE (reference sequence). Trimming cost V 1 base and J 0 bases, with 7 bases left between them. CDR3 amino acids: CASSLNTYQETQYF. In DNA, the CDR3 is TGTGCCAGCAGCTTGAACACCTACCAAGAGACCCAGTACTTC.

This clonotype was detected a few times. This chain's CDR3 is CASSLGGTSGELFF. For the CDR3, the DNA is TGTGCCAGCAGCTTAGGAGGGACTTCCGGGGAGCTGTTTTTT. The chain links TRBV7-7 to TRBJ2-2; D is possibly TRBD2 (6 bases). Germline-derived CDR1 and CDR2 are SSHAT and FNYEAQ (reference sequence). V was trimmed by 1 base and J by 6 bases, leaving 9 bases between them. The CDR3 covers 14 residues. The full variable domain, in which reference TRBV7-7 and TRBJ2-2 provide the parts outside the CDR3, is GAGVSQSPRYKVTKRGQDVTLRCDPISSHATLYWYQQALGQGPEFLTYFNYEAQPDKSGLPSDRFSAERPEGSISTLTIQRTEQRDSAMYRCASSLGGTSGELFFGEGSRLTVL.

The CDR3 reads CASSYSIGTEYPSTDTQYF. The CDR3 nucleotides read TGTGCCAGCAGTTACTCGATAGGGACAGAGTACCCTAGCACAGATACGCAGTATTTT. This chain links TRBV6-6 with TRBJ2-3, with 7 bases aligning to TRBD1. The germline gives CDR1 MNHNY, CDR2 SVGAGI (reference sequence). The CDR3 runs to 19 residues. Trimming cost V 0 bases and J 0 bases; bases outside gene matches: 12.

The V call is TRBV6-5, the J call TRBJ2-3; possibly TRBD2 for D (7 bases). The CDR3 is made up of 17 amino acids. The V end was cut by 0 bases, the J end by 9 bases, with 22 bases between. Looked up from germline, CDR1 is MNHEY and CDR2 is SVGAGI. The DNA of the CDR3 is TGTGCCAGCAGTTACTCGAATGCCGTCGGGGGGCCCCGCACGCAGTATTTT. Translated, it gives CASSYSNAVGGPRTQYF.